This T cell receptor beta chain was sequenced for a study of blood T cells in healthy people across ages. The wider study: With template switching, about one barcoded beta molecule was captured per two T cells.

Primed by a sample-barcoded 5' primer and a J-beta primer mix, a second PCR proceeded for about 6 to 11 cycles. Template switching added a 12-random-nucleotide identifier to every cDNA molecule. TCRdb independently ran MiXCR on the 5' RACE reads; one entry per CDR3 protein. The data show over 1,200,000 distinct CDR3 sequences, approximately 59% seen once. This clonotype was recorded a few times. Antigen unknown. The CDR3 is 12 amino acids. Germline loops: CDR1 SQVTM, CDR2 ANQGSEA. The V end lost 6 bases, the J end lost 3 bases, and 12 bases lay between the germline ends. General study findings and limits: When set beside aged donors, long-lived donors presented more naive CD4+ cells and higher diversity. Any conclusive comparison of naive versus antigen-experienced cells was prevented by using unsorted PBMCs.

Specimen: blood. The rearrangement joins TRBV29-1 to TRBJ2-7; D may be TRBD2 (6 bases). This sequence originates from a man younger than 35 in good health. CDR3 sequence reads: CSVKRLGYEQYF. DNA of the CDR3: TGCAGCGTGAAGAGACTAGGCTACGAGCAGTACTTC.